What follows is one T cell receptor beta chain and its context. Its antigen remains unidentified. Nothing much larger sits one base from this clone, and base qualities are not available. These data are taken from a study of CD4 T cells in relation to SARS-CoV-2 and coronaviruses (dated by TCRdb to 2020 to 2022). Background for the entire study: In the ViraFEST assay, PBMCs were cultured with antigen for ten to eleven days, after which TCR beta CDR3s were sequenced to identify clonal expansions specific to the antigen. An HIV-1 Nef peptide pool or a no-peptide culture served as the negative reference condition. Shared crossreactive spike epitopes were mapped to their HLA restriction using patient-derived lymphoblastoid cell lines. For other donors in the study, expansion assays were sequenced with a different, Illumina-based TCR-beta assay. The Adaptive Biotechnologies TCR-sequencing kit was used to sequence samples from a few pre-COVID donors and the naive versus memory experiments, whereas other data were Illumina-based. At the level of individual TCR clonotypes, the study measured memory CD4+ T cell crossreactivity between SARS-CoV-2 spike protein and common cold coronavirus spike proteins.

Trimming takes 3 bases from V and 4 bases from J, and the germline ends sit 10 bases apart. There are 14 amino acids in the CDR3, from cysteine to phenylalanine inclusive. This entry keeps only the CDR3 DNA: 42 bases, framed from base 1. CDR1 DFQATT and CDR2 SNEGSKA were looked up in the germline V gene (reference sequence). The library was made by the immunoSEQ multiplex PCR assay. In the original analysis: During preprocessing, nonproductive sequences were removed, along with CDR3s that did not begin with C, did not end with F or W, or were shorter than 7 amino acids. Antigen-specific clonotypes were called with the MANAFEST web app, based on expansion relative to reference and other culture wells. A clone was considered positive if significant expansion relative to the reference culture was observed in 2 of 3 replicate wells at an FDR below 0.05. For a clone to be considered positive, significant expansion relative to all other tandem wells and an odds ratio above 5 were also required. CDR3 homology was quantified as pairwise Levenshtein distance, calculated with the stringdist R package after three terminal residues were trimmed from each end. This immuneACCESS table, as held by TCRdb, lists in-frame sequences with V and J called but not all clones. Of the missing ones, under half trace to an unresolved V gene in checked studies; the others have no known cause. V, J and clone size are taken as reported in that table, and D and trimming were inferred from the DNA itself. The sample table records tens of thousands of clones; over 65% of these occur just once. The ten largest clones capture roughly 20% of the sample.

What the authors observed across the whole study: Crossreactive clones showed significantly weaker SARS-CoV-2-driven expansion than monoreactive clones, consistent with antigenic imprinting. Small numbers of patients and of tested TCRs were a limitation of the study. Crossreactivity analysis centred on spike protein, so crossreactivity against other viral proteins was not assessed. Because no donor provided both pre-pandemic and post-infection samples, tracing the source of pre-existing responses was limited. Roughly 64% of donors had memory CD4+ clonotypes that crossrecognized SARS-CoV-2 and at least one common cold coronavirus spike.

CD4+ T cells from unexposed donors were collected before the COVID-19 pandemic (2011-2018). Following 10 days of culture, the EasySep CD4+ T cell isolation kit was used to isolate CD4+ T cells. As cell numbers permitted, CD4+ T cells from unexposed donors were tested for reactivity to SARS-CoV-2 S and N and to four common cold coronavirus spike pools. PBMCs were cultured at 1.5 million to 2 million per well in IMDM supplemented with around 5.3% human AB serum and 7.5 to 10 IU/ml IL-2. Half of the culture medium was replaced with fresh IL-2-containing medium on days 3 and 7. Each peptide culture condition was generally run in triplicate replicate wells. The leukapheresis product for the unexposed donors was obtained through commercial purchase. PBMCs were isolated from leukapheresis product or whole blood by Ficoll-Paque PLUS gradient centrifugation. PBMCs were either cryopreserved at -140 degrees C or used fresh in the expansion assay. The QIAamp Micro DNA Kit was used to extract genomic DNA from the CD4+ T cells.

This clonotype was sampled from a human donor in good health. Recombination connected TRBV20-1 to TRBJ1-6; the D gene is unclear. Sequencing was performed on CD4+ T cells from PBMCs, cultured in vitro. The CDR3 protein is CSASGTFYNSPLHF. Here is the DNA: TGCAGTGCTAGTGGCACCTTTTATAATTCACCCCTCCACTTT.